The source of this TCR beta chain is a study of early T cells in non-severe SARS-CoV-2 infection. This clonotype has only a few counts. From the 5' RACE reads, TCRdb called clonotypes with MiXCR, one entry per CDR3 protein. The sample lists roughly 67,000 distinct CDR3 sequences; 12% were seen once. The TCR comes from an adult who was a healthcare worker with PCR-confirmed SARS-CoV-2 infection or an uninfected control (not recorded which). The sequenced sample consisted of whole blood.

The CDR3 coding sequence is TGTGCCAGCAGCTTCGGAACCACGAACACCGGGGAGCTGTTTTTT. Amino acids: CASSFGTTNTGELFF. The rearrangement uses TRBV7-6 and TRBJ2-2; D unresolved. Germline V CDR1 and CDR2: SGHVS, FNYEAQ. The CDR3 is 15 residues long. V lost 3 bases and J 0 bases, leaving 8 bases between the germline ends.